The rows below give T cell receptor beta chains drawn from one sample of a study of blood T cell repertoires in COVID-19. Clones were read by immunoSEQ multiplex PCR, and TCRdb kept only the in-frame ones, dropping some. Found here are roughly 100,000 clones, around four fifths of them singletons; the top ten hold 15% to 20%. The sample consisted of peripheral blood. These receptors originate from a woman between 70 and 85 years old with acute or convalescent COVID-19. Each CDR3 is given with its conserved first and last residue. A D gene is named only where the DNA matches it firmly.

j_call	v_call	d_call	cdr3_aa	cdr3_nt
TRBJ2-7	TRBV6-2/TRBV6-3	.	CASSTNRGGYEQYF	TGTGCCAGCAGCACCAACAGGGGGGGCTACGAGCAGTACTTC
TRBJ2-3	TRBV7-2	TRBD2	CASSLAGGSFTDTQYF	TGTGCCAGCAGCTTAGCGGGCGGGAGCTTCACAGATACGCAGTATTTT
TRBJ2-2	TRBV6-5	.	CASSYGAATGELFF	TGTGCCAGCAGTTACGGGGCAGCCACCGGGGAGCTGTTTTTT
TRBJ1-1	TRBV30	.	CAWSVGRHTEAFF	TGTGCCTGGAGTGTCGGCAGGCACACTGAAGCTTTCTTT
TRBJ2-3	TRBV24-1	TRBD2	CATSDPGGGSGGAQRDTQYF	TGTGCCACCAGTGATCCCGGAGGGGGTAGCGGGGGGGCTCAACGAGATACGCAGTATTTT
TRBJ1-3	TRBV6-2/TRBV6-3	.	CASSWGSTAISGNTIYF	TGTGCCAGCAGTTGGGGCTCTACAGCGATCTCTGGAAACACCATATATTTT
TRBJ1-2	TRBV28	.	CASSGSYNYGYTF	TGTGCCAGCAGTGGTAGCTATAACTATGGCTACACCTTC
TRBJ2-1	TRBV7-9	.	CASTPVGEQFF	TGTGCCAGCACCCCGGTTGGTGAGCAGTTCTTC
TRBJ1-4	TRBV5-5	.	CASSRQVRTNEKLFF	TGTGCCAGCAGCCGACAGGTCAGGACTAATGAAAAACTGTTTTTT
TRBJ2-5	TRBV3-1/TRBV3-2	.	CASSQDPIRWSSPSGAQETQYF	TGTGCCAGCAGCCAAGATCCCATCCGATGGTCGAGCCCAAGTGGTGCCCAAGAGACCCAGTACTTC
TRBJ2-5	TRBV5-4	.	CASSPSPADPGTQYF	TGTGCCAGCAGCCCCTCCCCGGCAGACCCAGGGACCCAGTACTTC
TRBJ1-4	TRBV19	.	CASSIAGATNEKLFF	TGTGCCAGTAGTATAGCAGGCGCAACTAATGAAAAACTGTTTTTT
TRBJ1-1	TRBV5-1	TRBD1	CASSMTGEGVEAFF	TGCGCCAGCAGCATGACAGGGGAAGGGGTTGAAGCTTTCTTT
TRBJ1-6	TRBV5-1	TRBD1	CASSPRDRGQSPLHF	TGCGCCAGCAGCCCCCGGGACAGGGGACAATCACCCCTCCACTTT
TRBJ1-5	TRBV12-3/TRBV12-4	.	CASSFQGNQPQHF	TGTGCCAGCAGTTTTCAGGGAAATCAGCCCCAGCATTTT
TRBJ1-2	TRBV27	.	CASSFKGGYGYTF	TGTGCCAGCAGTTTTAAGGGAGGGTATGGCTACACCTTC
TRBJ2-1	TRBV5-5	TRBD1	CASRTQGAYYNEQFF	TGTGCCAGCCGGACACAGGGGGCGTACTACAATGAGCAGTTCTTC